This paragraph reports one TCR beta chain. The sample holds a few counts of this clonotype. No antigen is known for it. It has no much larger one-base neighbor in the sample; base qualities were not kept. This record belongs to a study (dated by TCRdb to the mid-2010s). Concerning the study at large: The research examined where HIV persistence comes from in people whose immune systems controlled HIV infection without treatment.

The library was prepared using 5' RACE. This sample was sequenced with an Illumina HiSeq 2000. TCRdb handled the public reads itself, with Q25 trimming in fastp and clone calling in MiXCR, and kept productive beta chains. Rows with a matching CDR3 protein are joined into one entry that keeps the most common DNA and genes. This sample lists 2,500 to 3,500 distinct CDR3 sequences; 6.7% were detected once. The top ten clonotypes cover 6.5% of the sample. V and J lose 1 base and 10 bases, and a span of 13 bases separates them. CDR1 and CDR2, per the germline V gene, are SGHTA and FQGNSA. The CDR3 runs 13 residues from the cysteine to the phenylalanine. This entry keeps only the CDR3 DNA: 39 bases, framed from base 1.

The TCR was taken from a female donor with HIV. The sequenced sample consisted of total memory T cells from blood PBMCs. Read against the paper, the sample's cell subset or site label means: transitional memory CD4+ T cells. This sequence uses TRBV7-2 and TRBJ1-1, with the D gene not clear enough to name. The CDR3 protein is CASSLDNSGSAFF. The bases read TGTGCCAGCAGCTTAGATAACAGTGGGTCAGCTTTCTTT.